This paragraph reports one T cell receptor (beta chain). The antigen is not known. Germline-derived CDR1 and CDR2 are MRHNA and SNTAGT. V lost 7 bases, J lost 1 base, and 13 bases lay in between. The CDR3 loop spans 14 amino acids. The sample belongs to a study of vaccination effects on CD4 cells after COVID-19. Whole-study results and caveats: Relatively few convalescent patients took part in the study, which had no early post-infection timepoints.

Repertoires were generated with immunoSEQ multiplex PCR, while TCRdb's copy carries only in-frame clones and drops some. The sample has 45,000 to 60,000 clones, more than 60% seen once. Culture lasted about ten days before CD4+ T cell isolation. The chain couples TRBV6-4 to TRBJ1-1; D unclear. The source of this sequence is a human donor who received a COVID-19 vaccine. The material was CD4+ T cells from PBMCs cultured without peptide, obtained before COVID-19 vaccination. This CDR3 reads CASTFPGGNTEAFF. CDR3 coding DNA: TGTGCCAGCACTTTTCCGGGTGGGAACACTGAAGCTTTCTTT.